The 16 T cell receptor beta chains given below trace back to one sample, sequenced in a study of T cell responses to AZD1222 COVID-19 vaccine. The table came from immunoSEQ multiplex PCR; TCRdb's copy has only in-frame clones and leaves some out. The data show roughly 160,000 clones, with approximately 88% seen just once and around 4.5% held by the top ten. Here the sequenced sample was peripheral blood, taken 28 days after the second AZD1222 dose. These receptors all stem from an adult who received the AZD1222 COVID-19 vaccine.

The chain links TRBV4-1 to TRBJ2-1, with no clear D. The length of the CDR3 is 14 residues. Per the germline V gene, CDR1 is MGHRA and CDR2 is YSYEKL. Trimming removed 4 bases at V and 2 bases at J, with 9 bases between. The CDR3 nucleotides read TGCGCCAGCAGCCCTGGGTCTCCCTACAATGAGCAGTTCTTC. Encoded protein: CASSPGSPYNEQFF.

This chain uses TRBV3-1 (or the pseudogene TRBV3-2) with TRBJ2-2, with unresolved D. V gave up 4 bases and J gave up 5 bases, with 5 bases separating them. This CDR3 has 12 amino acids. Germline CDR1 and CDR2: LGHDT and YNNKEL (reference sequence). CDR3 amino acids: CASSLWTGELFF. The CDR3 nucleotides read TGTGCCAGCAGCCTCTGGACCGGGGAGCTGTTTTTT.

The chain uses TRBV6-5 and TRBJ1-5; weak D call: TRBD1 (5 bases). V lost 5 bases to trimming and J lost 0 bases, with 8 bases between them. The CDR3 extends over 14 amino acids. The germline CDR1 and CDR2 sequences are MNHEY and SVGAGI. The CDR3 loop is CASSRGNSNQPQHF. CDR3 bases: TGTGCCAGCAGTCGGGGGAATAGCAATCAGCCCCAGCATTTT.

This clone was observed a single time. The chain is built from TRBV4-2 and TRBJ2-7; D ambiguous. This CDR3 region has 15 residues. Per the germline V gene, CDR1 is LGHNA and CDR2 is YNFKEQ. Trimming left V 4 bases short and J 2 bases short, with 15 bases between. The CDR3, as DNA: TGTGCCAGCAGCCCCCATCGGGCAGGCGCCTACGAGCAGTACTTC. It encodes CASSPHRAGAYEQYF.

J is TRBJ2-3 and V is TRBV19; TRBD1 or TRBD2 may be the D gene (6 bases each). The V end lost 4 bases, the J end lost 5 bases, and 19 bases lay between the germline ends. The CDR3 contains 16 residues. The germline CDR1 and CDR2 sequences are LNHDA and SQIVND (reference sequence). In nucleotides, the CDR3 is TGTGCCAGTAGTAACGTCTGGGGGGCCCTCGGAGATACGCAGTATTTT. This gives the protein CASSNVWGALGDTQYF.

This chain joins TRBV11-3 and TRBJ2-3; D call uncertain. From germline, CDR1 is SGHNT and CDR2 YENEEA. The V end was cut by 1 base, the J end by 1 base, with 3 bases between. The CDR3 totals 13 residues. For the CDR3, the DNA is TGTGCCAGCAGCTTAGCGGGCACAGATACGCAGTATTTT. Translating it yields CASSLAGTDTQYF.

This clone was picked up one time. The rearrangement uses TRBV5-5 and TRBJ1-4, with TRBD1 matching over 8 bases. The germline V gene encodes CDR1 SGHKS and CDR2 YYEKEE (reference sequence). Trimming took 2 bases from V and 7 from J; bases not matched to a gene: 7. The CDR3 runs to 15 residues. The CDR3 nucleotides read TGTGCCAGCAGCTTTACAGGGGGGAGCATTGAAAAACTGTTTTTT. This sequence encodes CASSFTGGSIEKLFF.

This clone was seen only a few times. The V call is TRBV6-1, the J call TRBJ1-1; TRBD1 might be the D (5 bases). The V end was cut by 0 bases, the J end by 7 bases, with 15 bases between. This CDR3 has 15 amino acids. Germline lookup yields CDR1 MNHNS and CDR2 SASEGT. The CDR3 sequence is CASSEALGGGDEAFF. The CDR3 DNA sequence: TGTGCCAGCAGTGAAGCCCTTGGGGGAGGGGATGAAGCTTTCTTT.

This clone was counted only a few times. The rearrangement links TRBV10-3 to TRBJ1-4; 7 positions match TRBD1. The CDR3 consists of 16 residues. V dropped 4 bases and J dropped 4; count of bases not matched to a gene: 9. CDR1 and CDR2 from the germline V gene are ENHRY and SYGVKD. The CDR3 sequence is CAISVTKGQNNEKLFF. In DNA form, the CDR3 reads TGTGCCATCAGTGTTACGAAGGGACAGAATAATGAAAAACTGTTTTTT.

The chain combines TRBV7-6 with TRBJ1-1; D not certain. Germline CDR1 and CDR2: SGHVS and FNYEAQ. Deletions cut 5 bases from V and 5 bases from J, with 9 bases between. The CDR3 is 12 amino acids. CDR3 sequence: CASSQGVTEAFF. For the CDR3, the DNA is TGTGCCAGCAGCCAAGGAGTAACTGAAGCTTTCTTT.

V and J are TRBV7-6 and TRBJ2-3, with 10 positions matching TRBD2. Germline V CDR1 and CDR2: SGHVS, FNYEAQ. After removal of 2 bases from V and 2 bases from J, the junction contained 10 bases not matched to a gene. The CDR3 has 18 amino acids. The CDR3 DNA reads as TGTGCCAGCAGCTTAACCCCCCCGCTAGCGGGGGCCACAGATACGCAGTATTTT. Protein sequence: CASSLTPPLAGATDTQYF.

This chain connects TRBV9 to TRBJ2-1; tentative D call: TRBD1 (7 bases). This CDR3 spans 18 amino acids. Germline V gives CDR1 SGDLS, CDR2 YYNGEE. V gave up 0 bases and J gave up 2 bases, with 18 bases separating them. The CDR3 sequence: CASSVGRGGDRAYNEQFF. The CDR3 nucleotides read TGTGCCAGCAGCGTAGGTCGCGGCGGGGACAGAGCCTACAATGAGCAGTTCTTC.

The gene calls are TRBV12-5 and TRBJ2-1; the D is unclear. The CDR3 sequence is 19 residues long. The germline V and J ends were trimmed by 0 bases and 0 bases, with 18 bases remaining between them. Germline CDR1 and CDR2: LGHNT and FRNRAP. CDR3 coding DNA: TGTGCTAGTGGTTTGGTAGACCCTGGCGGATTTAGCTCCTACAATGAGCAGTTCTTC. It specifies CASGLVDPGGFSSYNEQFF. Based on the CDR3 plus reference TRBV12-5 and TRBJ2-1, the full variable domain is DARVTQTPRHKVTEMGQEVTMRCQPILGHNTVFWYRQTMMQGLELLAYFRNRAPLDDSGMPKDRFSAEMPDATLATLKIQPSEPRDSAVYFCASGLVDPGGFSSYNEQFFGPGTRLTVL.

The chain recombines TRBV6-6 with TRBJ2-7, with 7 bases aligning to TRBD1. V was clipped by 6 bases and J by 0 bases; unmatched bases: 8. Looked up from germline, CDR1 is MNHNY and CDR2 is SVGAGI (reference sequence). The CDR3 contains 15 residues. The CDR3: CASSPGTVRSYEQYF. The CDR3, as DNA: TGTGCCAGCAGCCCCGGGACAGTACGCTCCTACGAGCAGTACTTC.

The chain couples TRBV4-3 to TRBJ2-1; 10 bases agree with TRBD2. The CDR3 runs to 19 residues. Trimming at V came to 0 bases and at J to 0 bases, leaving 8 bases not matched to a gene. Germline V gene data show CDR1 as LGHNA and CDR2 as YSLEER. The CDR3 DNA is TGCGCCAGCAGCCAAGATCGGCTAGCGGGGGTTTCCTCCTACAATGAGCAGTTCTTC. Protein sequence: CASSQDRLAGVSSYNEQFF.

The J gene is TRBJ2-7, the V gene TRBV30, with TRBD1 matching 10 bases. The CDR3 totals 15 residues. In germline, CDR1 is GTSNPN, CDR2 SVGIG (reference sequence). V shed 0 bases and J 0 bases; nucleotides not matched to a gene: 2. For the CDR3, the DNA is TGTGCCTGGAGTGTAGGGACAGGGGTCTCCTACGAGCAGTACTTC. Protein: CAWSVGTGVSYEQYF.